These T cell receptor beta chains were read from a single sample in a study of T cells in Graves' hyperthyroidism and ophthalmopathy. MiXCR, applied by TCRdb to the multiplex PCR reads, yields one record per CDR3 protein. Among about 480,000 distinct CDR3 sequences listed, approximately 25% were seen once. The specimen sequenced was blood. These receptor sequences come from a woman aged 25 to 39 with Graves' ophthalmopathy. The conserved cysteine and the conserved F or W are not part of the CDR3 here. The size entry is marked missing in some rows and otherwise reads once, few, many or a size class.

clone size	V gene	J gene	CDR3 protein
many	TRBV29-1	TRBJ2-7	SGTSGGHEQY
few	TRBV4-2	TRBJ1-2	ASSQAEQAYGYT
few	TRBV4-1	TRBJ2-5	ASSTTGTAKETQY
once	TRBV24-1	TRBJ1-1	ATSDRGQGRQNTEAF
many	TRBV4-3	TRBJ1-2	ASSQGSGGSYGYT
few	TRBV12-3/TRBV12-4	TRBJ2-5	ASSFASGIEETQY
.	TRBV12-3/TRBV12-4	TRBJ1-2	ASSSTGQLSGYT
.	TRBV30	TRBJ2-7	AWSVGTGGTYEQY
.	TRBV12-3/TRBV12-4	TRBJ1-1	ASSHSKPSAF
many	TRBV2	TRBJ1-5	ASSEEDRDGQPQH
many	TRBV10-3	TRBJ1-5	AISDNRELQH
.	TRBV10-1	TRBJ2-7	ANRKDRGRTTLLEQY
many	TRBV6-2/TRBV6-3	TRBJ2-4	ASSQTLSKNIQY
many	TRBV12-3/TRBV12-4	TRBJ2-7	ASSLAGELHEQY
many	TRBV3-1	TRBJ2-2	ASSGSVITGELF
.	TRBV6-1	TRBJ1-1	AIRSYTEAF
many	TRBV29-1	TRBJ1-2	SVLTPYGYT
many	TRBV6-1	TRBJ2-5	ASSELYGQETQY
.	TRBV6-5	TRBJ2-7	ASSYSSESTEQY
many	TRBV28	TRBJ1-1	ASRHLNTEAF
few	TRBV10-3	TRBJ1-1	AISEYDRGPVTEAF
.	TRBV12-3/TRBV12-4	TRBJ2-7	ASSLLLADPYEQY
many	TRBV27	TRBJ1-5	ASSYSLNSNQPQH
many	TRBV4-1	TRBJ1-2	ASSRDRGADYGYT
many	TRBV12-3/TRBV12-4	TRBJ1-5	ASSSEQGYQPQH
.	TRBV12-3/TRBV12-4	TRBJ1-1	ASSQGQSYTEAF
.	TRBV6-5	TRBJ2-7	ASSYSLRTAYEQY
many	TRBV20-1	TRBJ1-1	SGTGAFTEAF
many	TRBV6-2/TRBV6-3	TRBJ2-2	ASSSGLADTGELF
many	TRBV6-5	TRBJ2-7	ASSYGTSSSYEQY
many	TRBV6-1	TRBJ1-5	ASSEARGGKKPQH
few	TRBV20-1	TRBJ2-5	SASPPPWETQY
many	TRBV6-1	TRBJ1-5	ASSVYSNQPQH
once	TRBV7-6	TRBJ1-2	ASSPGTGGVGGYT
many	TRBV7-2	TRBJ2-5	ASSVQGARETQY
many	TRBV20-1	TRBJ1-2	SATQTGFPVYGYT
once	TRBV11-2	TRBJ1-1	ASSQSYRRNTEAF
many	TRBV13	TRBJ2-7	ASSLGRRTVSYEQY
many	TRBV6-5	TRBJ1-1	ASSYGGGVNTEAF
many	TRBV20-1	TRBJ2-2	SVTGATGELF
many	TRBV12-3/TRBV12-4	TRBJ1-5	ASSLADGAYQPQH